This T cell receptor beta chain was sequenced for a study of blood T cell repertoires in COVID-19. As for the study in general: Samples taken during acute and convalescent COVID-19 were collected in the United States, Italy and Spain. PBMCs, B-cell-depleted T cells, or T cells were the source of the cDNA or gDNA that made up the material.

Germline values: CDR1 GTSNPN, CDR2 SVGIG (reference sequence). V was clipped by 2 bases and J by 5 bases; unmatched bases: 13. This CDR3 contains 16 residues. Original processing notes: Reference gene primer amplification gave nucleated cell count estimates. Profiled with immunoSEQ multiplex PCR; TCRdb holds only in-frame clones, not every one. V and J calls and clone size are as listed in that table; D and trimming were resolved from the DNA. Here the sample spans about 200,000 clones, around 87% being singletons. The chain combines TRBV30 with TRBJ2-7; 9 bases are shared with TRBD2. This receptor was identified in a man aged 60 to 75 with acute or convalescent COVID-19. Sequences were obtained from peripheral blood. Here the CDR3 reads CAWSLRSSGGRNEQYF. The CDR3 nucleotides are TGTGCCTGGAGTCTCCGCAGTAGCGGGGGTAGAAACGAGCAGTACTTC.